Listed below are T cell receptor beta chains from one sample, sequenced in a study of identical twins. TCRdb independently ran MiXCR on the 5' RACE reads; one entry per CDR3 protein. The sample lists approximately 1.8 million distinct CDR3 sequences; roughly a third were seen once. Sequencing used cord blood. The receptors here all came from a newborn girl in good health. Both conserved end residues are part of each CDR3. The D gene is left open where the match is weak. The size field is filled for only some rows; it gives once, few, many or a size class.

D gene	J gene	V gene	clone size	CDR3 DNA	CDR3 protein
-	TRBJ1-4	TRBV12-3/TRBV12-4	once	TGTGCCAGCAGTTTTATTGGTGCAACTAATGAAAAACCGTTTTTT	CASSFIGATNEKPFF
TRBD1	TRBJ1-4	TRBV6-5	-	TGTGCCAGCACTTGGGACAGGAAGATCGCAACTAATGAAAAACTGTTTTTT	CASTWDRKIATNEKLFF
TRBD1	TRBJ1-1	TRBV5-1	few	TGCGCCAGCGAAGAAACAGGGGTGGGGACTGAAGCTTTCTTT	CASEETGVGTEAFF
TRBD1	TRBJ1-1	TRBV2	once	TGTGCCAGCACGACGGGACAGGTGGACACTGAAGCTTTCTTT	CASTTGQVDTEAFF
TRBD2	TRBJ2-7	TRBV2	few	TGTGCCAGCACCCCTAGCGGGATACGCGAGCAGTACTTC	CASTPSGIREQYF
-	TRBJ2-7	TRBV14	few	TGTGCCAGCAGCCAAGACAGGATGAGCTCCTACGAGCAGTACTTC	CASSQDRMSSYEQYF
TRBD1	TRBJ2-3	TRBV4-3	-	TGCGCCAGCAGCCTGGCCGGACAGGGTGCCCATACGCAGTATTTT	CASSLAGQGAHTQYF
TRBD1	TRBJ1-1	TRBV12-3/TRBV12-4	-	TGTGCCAGCAGGCCGGGACAGTTGATTATGAACGCTGAAGCTTTCTTT	CASRPGQLIMNAEAFF
-	TRBJ1-6	TRBV20-1	-	TGCAGTGCCTCGGGGGGGGTAGACTCCTATAATTCACCCCTCCACTTT	CSASGGVDSYNSPLHF
-	TRBJ2-3	TRBV11-1	many	TGTGCCAGCAGCCGCAACAGGGATACGCAGTATTTT	CASSRNRDTQYF
-	TRBJ1-5	TRBV21-1	-	TGTGCCAGCAGCACCCGACAGGGGGTCCATCAGCCCCAGCATTTT	CASSTRQGVHQPQHF
-	TRBJ1-2	TRBV21-1	few	TGTGCCAGCAGCACCCCCCGACAGGAGGACTATGGCTACACCTTC	CASSTPRQEDYGYTF
-	TRBJ2-7	TRBV12-3/TRBV12-4	-	TGTGCCAGCAAGAGGTCTAGCTCCTACGAGCAGTACTTC	CASKRSSSYEQYF
-	TRBJ2-1	TRBV2	-	TGTGCCAGCAGGCTAGAGCGGTACAATGAGCAGTTCTTC	CASRLERYNEQFF
-	TRBJ2-7	TRBV10-3	-	TGTGCCTCTTCAGGGTGGGACGGAGCCTACGAGCAGTACTTC	CASSGWDGAYEQYF
-	TRBJ2-4	TRBV5-1	-	TGCGCCAGCAGGGTTACAGGGCGGACGACCAAAAACATTCAGTACTTC	CASRVTGRTTKNIQYF
-	TRBJ2-5	TRBV7-9	-	TGTGCCAGCAGAAAAGTGACGGGGGAGGAGACCCAGTACTTC	CASRKVTGEETQYF
TRBD2	TRBJ2-7	TRBV10-1	-	TGCGCCAGCAGCCGGGACTACCCTAACGAGCAGTACTTC	CASSRDYPNEQYF